The 32 T cell receptor beta chains below come from one sample, sequenced in a study of blood T cells in healthy people across ages (dated by TCRdb to the mid-2010s). The library was generated by 5' RACE. Sequencing instrument: Illumina HiSeq 2500. A second roughly 6 to 11 cycle PCR used a sample-barcoded 5' primer and a J-beta primer mix. TCRdb redid the processing of the public reads, applying fastp at Q25 and MiXCR, and retained in-frame beta chains. Identical CDR3 proteins give one entry, which carries the most common genes and DNA. Within this sample are hundreds of thousands of distinct CDR3 sequences, with 40% to 60% of them counted one time only. The ten largest account for 13% of the sample. Material for sequencing was blood. These receptors were obtained from a young man in good health.

The chain uses TRBV7-9 and TRBJ1-4, with a weak D call TRBD1 (5 bases). Germline V gene lookup returns CDR1 SEHNR and CDR2 FQNEAQ (reference sequence). V lost 4 bases to trimming and J lost 8 bases, with 14 bases between them. This CDR3 contains 14 residues. CDR3 residues: CASSWGRSGEKLFF. The CDR3, as DNA: TGTGCCAGCAGCTGGGGACGGAGTGGGGAAAAACTGTTTTTT.

Comment on this clonotype: Germline is not matched at one junction end, which may reflect a read error. The genes are TRBV12-3 or TRBV12-4 and TRBJ2-7; perhaps TRBD2 as D (5 bases). This CDR3 has 15 amino acids. This CDR3 is CASSLISGSTYERYF. The CDR3 nucleotides read TGTGCCAGCAGTTTAATCTCGGGATCCACTTACGAGCGGTACTTC.

This clonotype was counted a few times. This chain connects TRBV4-1 to TRBJ1-4; a weak D match, TRBD1 (6 bases). Trimming stripped 4 bases from V and 7 bases from J, with 16 bases between. This CDR3 contains 15 residues. The germline V gene has CDR1 MGHRA and CDR2 YSYEKL. The DNA for the CDR3 is TGCGCCAGCAGCCGAAACAGGGCTAGTTCTGAAAAACTGTTTTTT. Translation gives CASSRNRASSEKLFF.

V gene TRBV29-1 combines with J gene TRBJ1-1; D is uncertain. CDR1 and CDR2 (germline): SQVTM, ANQGSEA. Deletions cut 7 bases from V and 3 bases from J, with 21 bases between. The CDR3 extends over 15 amino acids. CDR3 DNA sequence: TGCAGCGGGGGATTAGTCGGATCTGGGGACACTGAAGCTTTCTTT. Amino acid sequence: CSGGLVGSGDTEAFF.

The V call is TRBV6-5, the J call TRBJ2-7, with 7 bases fitting TRBD1. Germline V gives CDR1 MNHEY, CDR2 SVGAGI. The junction had 11 bases not matched to a gene; V was cut back by 2 bases and J by 4 bases. This CDR3 contains 16 residues. The CDR3 spells CASSYVAGGMVYEQYF. CDR3 nucleotide sequence: TGTGCCAGCAGTTACGTGGCAGGGGGAATGGTTTACGAGCAGTACTTC.

The J gene is TRBJ1-5, the V gene TRBV29-1; D not certain. The length of the CDR3 is 13 residues. Germline V lookup: CDR1 SQVTM, CDR2 ANQGSEA. Trimming took 0 bases from V and 4 from J, leaving 7 bases between them. The CDR3 DNA sequence: TGCAGCGTTGAAGACGGATTTAATCAGCCCCAGCATTTT. This translates into CSVEDGFNQPQHF.

The chain combines TRBV27 with TRBJ2-7; no clear D gene. Trimming took off 4 bases at V and 3 bases at J, with 10 bases between the two ends. Germline V lookup: CDR1 MNHEY, CDR2 SMNVEV (reference sequence). The length of the CDR3 is 13 residues. CDR3: CASSYGPYYEQYF. DNA for the CDR3: TGTGCCAGCAGTTACGGACCCTACTACGAGCAGTACTTC.

With regard to this clonotype: This may be a read error: a much more frequent sequence differs by one nucleotide. This chain joins TRBV27 and TRBJ1-2, with D possibly being TRBD1 (5 bases). Trimming stripped 2 bases from V and 6 bases from J, with 13 bases between. Germline V lookup: CDR1 MNHEY, CDR2 SMNVEV (reference sequence). The CDR3 runs 14 residues. The chain's CDR3 is CASSLGAGGHGYTF. The DNA of the CDR3 is TGTGCCAGCAGTTTAGGGGCCGGCGGCCATGGCTACACCTTC.

The V and J genes are TRBV7-9 and TRBJ2-7; D perhaps matches TRBD2 (6 bases). V was clipped by 10 bases and J by 3 bases, with 16 bases between them. The germline V gene encodes CDR1 SEHNR and CDR2 FQNEAQ (reference sequence). The CDR3 is 13 amino acids. CDR3 nucleotides: TGTGCCAACGGTAGGACTACACGCTACGAGCAGTACTTC. The encoded protein is CANGRTTRYEQYF.

This chain connects TRBV10-3 to TRBJ1-6; 8 bases are shared with TRBD1. This CDR3 comprises 17 residues. Germline-derived CDR1 and CDR2 are ENHRY and SYGVKD. The J segment lost 10 bases and the V segment lost 2 bases, leaving 13 bases of the junction unmatched. The CDR3 protein is CAISEQRGTGGDSPLHF. Written as DNA, the CDR3 is TGTGCCATCAGTGAGCAACGGGGAACAGGGGGGGACTCACCCCTCCACTTT.

The chain employs TRBV25-1 and TRBJ1-5; D perhaps matches TRBD1 (5 bases). The CDR3 consists of 15 residues. V lost 5 bases, J lost 3 bases, and 14 bases lay in between. CDR1 MGHDK and CDR2 SYGVNS come from the germline V gene. The CDR3 nucleotides read TGTGCCAGCAGTCCCGCGGGGCACCCCAATCAGCCCCAGCATTTT. Its translation is CASSPAGHPNQPQHF.

The chain links TRBV2 to TRBJ2-5; TRBD2 agrees at 7 bases. This CDR3 is 13 amino acids long. V dropped 5 bases and J dropped 5; count of bases not matched to a gene: 5. Germline CDR1 SNHLY, CDR2 FYNNEI. The CDR3 coding sequence is TGTGCCAGCAGTCGAGGACTAGTGGAGACCCAGTACTTC. It encodes CASSRGLVETQYF. The full variable domain, its missing parts supplied by reference TRBV2 and TRBJ2-5, is EPEVTQTPSHQVTQMGQEVILRCVPISNHLYFYWYRQILGQKVEFLVSFYNNEISEKSEIFDDQFSVERPDGSNFTLKIRSTKLEDSAMYFCASSRGLVETQYFGPGTRLLVL.

This clonotype was detected a few times. V is TRBV16 and J is TRBJ2-7, with TRBD1 matching 9 bases. Looked up from germline, CDR1 is KGHSY and CDR2 is FQNENV. The CDR3 covers 15 residues. The V and J ends lost 3 bases and 4 bases, in that order; junction bases with no gene match: 7. The DNA for the CDR3 is TGTGCCAGCAGCCATTCGGGACAGGGTCCTTACGAGCAGTACTTC. Its protein is CASSHSGQGPYEQYF.

This clonotype showed up just a few times. The rearrangement joins TRBV29-1 to TRBJ1-2; D gene ambiguous. The length of the CDR3 is 12 residues. V was clipped by 4 bases and J by 0 bases, with 6 bases between them. The germline V gene has CDR1 SQVTM and CDR2 ANQGSEA. The CDR3 coding sequence is TGCAGCGTTGCGGGGTCTAACTATGGCTACACCTTC. Its translation is CSVAGSNYGYTF.

The table lists this clonotype with a count of one. The chain uses TRBV12-3 or TRBV12-4 and TRBJ2-7, with unresolved D. Trimming took 6 bases from V and 6 from J, leaving 12 bases between them. The CDR3 has 12 residues. CDR3 nucleotide sequence: TGTGCCAGCAGGAAGACCAGGAGCGAGCAGTACTTC. It codes for CASRKTRSEQYF.

The chain combines TRBV18 with TRBJ1-5; D is undetermined. The germline CDR1 and CDR2 sequences are KGHSH and LQKENI. The germline V and J ends were trimmed by 5 bases and 4 bases, with 12 bases remaining between them. This CDR3 has 14 amino acids. The CDR3 nucleotides read TGTGCCAGCTCAATAAACGGCTATAATCAGCCCCAGCATTTT. It is translated as CASSINGYNQPQHF.

Concerning this clonotype: This sequence may be a read error, since a much larger clone differs from it by one base. V and J are TRBV20-1 and TRBJ2-7; no reliable D call. The DNA end favors TRBJ2-5, so the J call may be wrong. Germline lookup yields CDR1 DFQATT and CDR2 SNEGSKA (reference sequence). This CDR3 spans 12 amino acids. CDR3 sequence: CSVRALQETQYF. The CDR3 nucleotides read TGCAGTGTTCGGGCGCTACAAGAGACCCAGTACTTC.

The chain employs TRBV5-5 and TRBJ1-4, with 7 bases identical to TRBD1. This CDR3 is 14 amino acids long. Germline CDR1 SGHKS, CDR2 YYEKEE (reference sequence). With V trimmed by 5 bases and J by 5 bases, 6 bases remained unmatched. DNA of the CDR3: TGTGCCAGCAGAACGACAGGGCAGAATGAAAAACTGTTTTTT. This translates into CASRTTGQNEKLFF.

A single count supports this clonotype. This chain uses TRBV7-9 with TRBJ2-7, with a possible D match to TRBD2 (5 bases). This CDR3 comprises 14 residues. Germline CDR1 and CDR2: SEHNR and FQNEAQ (reference sequence). Trimming shortened V by 5 bases and J by 12 bases, and 23 bases separated the two germline ends. DNA for the CDR3: TGTGCCAGCAGCCCACTCGCGGGTGCGAAGACCCGGTACTTC. Translating it yields CASSPLAGAKTRYF.

CDR3 DNA: TGTGCCATCAGTGAGCTGGGCTTGAGGGCTTTCTTT. Translating it yields CAISELGLRAFF. This chain uses TRBV10-3 with TRBJ1-1; D gene ambiguous. The CDR3 contains 12 residues. Trimming cost V 2 bases and J 11 bases, with 12 bases left between them. Germline V gene sequence: CDR1 ENHRY, CDR2 SYGVKD.

This clonotype was seen a handful of times. The chain links TRBV6-5 to TRBJ2-1; 9 positions match TRBD1. The CDR3 runs 12 residues. Germline values: CDR1 MNHEY, CDR2 SVGAGI. Losses at the gene ends were 6 bases for V and 9 bases for J; bases not matched to a gene: 3. CDR3 DNA sequence: TGTGCCAGCAGACAGGGGGCAGGTGAGCAGTTCTTC. It codes for CASRQGAGEQFF.

The rearrangement joins TRBV18 to TRBJ1-4; D unresolved. CDR1 and CDR2 from the germline V gene are KGHSH and LQKENI. This CDR3 contains 16 residues. Trimming shortened V by 2 bases and J by 2 bases, and 12 bases separated the two germline ends. CDR3 sequence reads: CASSPGGKSTNEKLFF. The CDR3 nucleotides read TGTGCCAGCTCACCAGGAGGGAAGAGTACTAATGAAAAACTGTTTTTT.

A few counts support this clonotype. V gene TRBV4-2 combines with J gene TRBJ2-7; a weak D match, TRBD1 (6 bases). V shed 0 bases and J shed 5 bases, with 26 bases lying between them. The CDR3 sequence is 19 residues long. Germline V gene sequence: CDR1 LGHNA, CDR2 YNFKEQ. CDR3: CASSQEGQSRVRTLHEQYF. The CDR3 DNA reads as TGTGCCAGCAGCCAAGAAGGACAGAGTCGGGTACGGACCCTCCACGAGCAGTACTTC.

This clonotype was picked up many times. This rearrangement joins TRBV27 to TRBJ1-1; the D is unclear. CDR1 MNHEY and CDR2 SMNVEV come from the germline V gene (reference sequence). V was pared by 3 bases and J by 1 base, with 6 bases between. The CDR3 totals 13 residues. CDR3 sequence reads: CASSLGSNTEAFF. CDR3 sequence (DNA): TGTGCCAGCAGTTTGGGATCGAACACTGAAGCTTTCTTT.

The chain joins TRBV20-1 to TRBJ2-2; a possible D gene is TRBD1 (5 bases). Germline loops: CDR1 DFQATT, CDR2 SNEGSKA (reference sequence). The CDR3 extends over 16 amino acids. Trimming took off 5 bases at V and 3 bases at J, with 19 bases between the two ends. CDR3 nucleotide sequence: TGCAGTGCTCCAAGCATCGACAGTGCTCACACCGGGGAGCTGTTTTTT. Translation: CSAPSIDSAHTGELFF.

The gene calls are TRBV11-2 and TRBJ1-3; no firm D call. Germline V gene data show CDR1 as SGHAT and CDR2 as FQNNGV. V lost 4 bases, J lost 4 bases, and 11 bases lay in between. This CDR3 region has 14 residues. CDR3 in DNA: TGTGCCAGCAGCTCTCGGACTCTCGGAAACACCATATATTTT. It yields the protein CASSSRTLGNTIYF.

This chain connects TRBV6-2 or TRBV6-3 to TRBJ2-6, with D possibly being TRBD1 (6 bases). CDR3 length: 17 residues. Trimming took off 0 bases at V and 0 bases at J, with 9 bases between the two ends. Germline CDR1 reads MNHEY; CDR2 reads SVGEGT. CDR3 DNA: TGTGCCAGCAGTTACTCGAGGGGGTTCTCTGGGGCCAACGTCCTGACTTTC. Protein product: CASSYSRGFSGANVLTF.

Concerning this clonotype: The junction departs from germline at one end; a sequencing error may be responsible. The chain links TRBV7-2 to TRBJ2-5, with D tentatively TRBD2 (6 bases). CDR3 size: 15 residues. From germline, CDR1 is SGHTA and CDR2 FQGNSA. CDR3 DNA: TGTGCCGGCAGCCCCGGACTAATCGCGGGAGAGACCCAGTACTTC. Translating it yields CAGSPGLIAGETQYF.

This rearrangement joins TRBV2 to TRBJ1-5, with D unclear. This CDR3 is 15 amino acids long. The germline gives CDR1 SNHLY, CDR2 FYNNEI. With 6 bases removed from V and 1 base from J, the gap between germline ends came to 13 bases. The CDR3 is CASRPRAVSNQPQHF. Written as DNA, the CDR3 is TGTGCCAGCAGACCTCGGGCGGTCAGCAATCAGCCCCAGCATTTT. Variable domain in full (rest from reference TRBV2 and TRBJ1-5): EPEVTQTPSHQVTQMGQEVILRCVPISNHLYFYWYRQILGQKVEFLVSFYNNEISEKSEIFDDQFSVERPDGSNFTLKIRSTKLEDSAMYFCASRPRAVSNQPQHFGDGTRLSIL.

This rearrangement joins TRBV3-1 to TRBJ1-1; D is uncertain. Deletions cut 0 bases from V and 1 base from J, with 12 bases between. The CDR3 is 16 residues long. Germline CDR1 and CDR2: LGHDT and YNNKEL (reference sequence). The CDR3 protein is CASSQEWVGRNTEAFF. The DNA for the CDR3 is TGTGCCAGCAGCCAAGAGTGGGTGGGCAGGAACACTGAAGCTTTCTTT.

CDR3 region: CSASGFRASGANVLTF. The CDR3 nucleotides are TGCAGTGCTAGCGGTTTCAGAGCCTCTGGGGCCAACGTCCTGACTTTC. The chain couples TRBV20-1 to TRBJ2-6; D call uncertain. The V end was cut by 3 bases, the J end by 0 bases, with 12 bases between. The CDR3 runs 16 residues. Germline lookup yields CDR1 DFQATT and CDR2 SNEGSKA (reference sequence).

The chain couples TRBV6-1 to TRBJ1-2; D ambiguous. Trimming removed 1 base from V and 7 bases from J, with 16 bases in between. The CDR3 runs to 15 residues. Germline V lookup: CDR1 MNHNS, CDR2 SASEGT. The CDR3 nucleotides are TGTGCCAGCAGTGAAGTTGGAAGGGCATTGGGTGGCTACACCTTC. This encodes CASSEVGRALGGYTF.